These 23 T cell receptor beta chains share one sample of origin, sequenced in a study of spatial heterogeneity in lung cancer. Time point defined: sample taken at primary tumor resection. No cell sorting; template was whole RNA from tumor, lung tissue or PBMC. TCRdb analysed the 5' RACE reads with MiXCR anew, one entry per CDR3 protein. The data show 40,000 to 45,000 distinct CDR3 sequences, roughly 13% seen once. This sample comprised PBMCs, obtained at surgery. The receptor source for this set is a male donor with early-stage non-small cell lung cancer.

At least ten counts were recorded for this clonotype. The chain is built from TRBV5-5 and TRBJ2-1; 10 bases fit TRBD2. J lost 5 bases, V lost 6 bases, and 11 bases had no gene match. This CDR3 is built from 16 residues. Germline loops: CDR1 SGHKS, CDR2 YYEKEE (reference sequence). CDR3 residues: CASIPLLAGVDNEQFF. CDR3 bases: TGTGCCAGCATCCCCCTTCTAGCGGGAGTGGACAATGAGCAGTTCTTC.

The V call is TRBV4-1, the J call TRBJ1-5; no reliable D call. The V end lost 0 bases, the J end lost 0 bases, and 12 bases lay between the germline ends. Germline V lookup: CDR1 MGHRA, CDR2 YSYEKL. This CDR3 region has 17 residues. Written as DNA, the CDR3 is TGCGCCAGCAGCCAAGATAGGCGGGAGTATAGCAATCAGCCCCAGCATTTT. It encodes CASSQDRREYSNQPQHF.

This clonotype is labeled as medium-sized. The chain joins TRBV29-1 to TRBJ2-1; 8 nucleotides agree with TRBD1. CDR3 length equals 13 residues. Germline values: CDR1 SQVTM, CDR2 ANQGSEA. The junction had 6 bases not matched to a gene; V was cut back by 7 bases and J by 4 bases. CDR3: CSGGQGVYNEQFF. For the CDR3, the DNA is TGCAGCGGAGGACAGGGCGTGTACAATGAGCAGTTCTTC.

The genes are TRBV6-1 and TRBJ2-1, with 10 bases aligning to TRBD2. Unmatched junction bases numbered 10, after V lost 10 bases and J lost 4 bases. Germline V gene data show CDR1 as MNHNS and CDR2 as SASEGT. The CDR3 totals 15 residues. CDR3 sequence reads: CAILGRLAGYNEQFF. Here the CDR3 DNA reads TGTGCCATCCTCGGGCGACTAGCGGGTTACAATGAGCAGTTCTTC.

This clonotype was counted a few times. The chain combines TRBV6-4 with TRBJ1-1, with TRBD1 matching 10 bases. The ends lost 7 bases at V and 6 bases at J; junction bases unmatched: 8. CDR3 length: 14 amino acids. The germline gives CDR1 MRHNA, CDR2 SNTAGT. CDR3 in amino acids: CASMTDRGSSEAFF. CDR3 sequence (DNA): TGTGCCAGCATGACGGACAGGGGGTCCTCTGAAGCTTTCTTT.

This clonotype occurred a few times. The chain employs TRBV5-1 and TRBJ2-6; no clear D gene. Between the trimmed V and J ends, which lost 0 bases and 0 bases, there was a span of 4 bases. The CDR3 runs to 15 residues. Germline-derived CDR1 and CDR2 are SGHRS and YFSETQ. CDR3 bases: TGCGCCAGCAGCTTGGGGAACTCTGGGGCCAACGTCCTGACTTTC. This codes for CASSLGNSGANVLTF.

This clonotype has just a few counts. The chain combines TRBV4-1 with TRBJ1-3, with D maybe TRBD1 (6 bases). CDR3 length: 17 amino acids. CDR1 is MGHRA, CDR2 YSYEKL, per germline. Between the trimmed V and J ends, which lost 3 bases and 0 bases, there was a span of 15 bases. The CDR3: CASSHPLDRISGNTIYF. The CDR3 DNA sequence: TGCGCCAGCAGCCATCCCCTCGACAGGATCTCTGGAAACACCATATATTTT.

This clonotype came up many times. The V gene is TRBV29-1, the J gene TRBJ1-5; D uncertain. V was shortened by 4 bases and J by 7 bases, with 14 bases between the two germline ends. The germline V gene has CDR1 SQVTM and CDR2 ANQGSEA. The CDR3 has 13 residues. CDR3 amino acids: CSVGTERSQPQHF. As DNA, the CDR3 is TGCAGCGTTGGCACTGAGAGGAGCCAGCCCCAGCATTTT. Full variable domain (outside the CDR3, taken from reference TRBV29-1 and TRBJ1-5): SAVISQKPSRDICQRGTSLTIQCQVDSQVTMMFWYRQQPGQSLTLIATANQGSEATYESGFVIDKFPISRPNLTFSTLTVSNMSPEDSSIYLCSVGTERSQPQHFGDGTRLSIL.

This clonotype was counted at least ten times. The rearrangement links TRBV7-9 to TRBJ1-6; D is unclear. The germline V gene has CDR1 SEHNR and CDR2 FQNEAQ (reference sequence). V lost 1 base and J lost 9, with 4 bases in between. CDR3 size: 12 residues. The chain's CDR3 is CASSLDRSPLHF. Here the CDR3 DNA reads TGTGCCAGCAGCTTAGACCGTTCACCCCTCCACTTT. The full variable domain, in which reference TRBV7-9 and TRBJ1-6 provide the parts outside the CDR3, is DTGVSQNPRHKITKRGQNVTFRCDPISEHNRLYWYRQTLGQGPEFLTYFQNEAQLEKSRLLSDRFSAERPKGSFSTLEIQRTEQGDSAMYLCASSLDRSPLHFGNGTRLTVT.

This clonotype was counted between two and nine times. CDR3 in DNA: TGTGCCAGCAGCTTAAGTCCGGGATACACTGAAGCTTTCTTT. It codes for CASSLSPGYTEAFF. The rearrangement links TRBV7-6 to TRBJ1-1; no clear D. CDR1 is SGHVS and CDR2 is FNYEAQ in the germline V gene. There are 14 residues in the CDR3. Trimming took 2 bases from V and 3 from J, leaving 10 bases between them.

The chain carries TRBV29-1 and TRBJ1-2; D is unclear. Trimming stripped 3 bases from V and 8 bases from J, with 10 bases between. CDR3 size: 11 residues. Per the germline V gene, CDR1 is SQVTM and CDR2 is ANQGSEA. The CDR3 sequence: CSVEEARGYTF. Written as DNA, the CDR3 is TGCAGCGTTGAGGAGGCCCGCGGCTACACCTTC.

This clonotype was observed a few times. The DNA for the CDR3 is TGCAGCGTTGAAGTTACCGCTAGCGGGACTGGCGAGCAGTACTTC. It codes for CSVEVTASGTGEQYF. The chain couples TRBV29-1 to TRBJ2-7, with 9 bases identical to TRBD2. This CDR3 is 15 amino acids long. V gave up 1 base and J gave up 6 bases; unmatched junction bases: 10. Germline lookup yields CDR1 SQVTM and CDR2 ANQGSEA.

This clonotype was picked up a small number of times. The chain couples TRBV4-2 to TRBJ1-4, with D possibly TRBD1 on 6 matching bases. CDR1 LGHNA and CDR2 YNFKEQ come from the germline V gene. This CDR3 is built from 17 residues. With 2 bases removed from V and 1 base from J, the gap between germline ends came to 14 bases. The CDR3 sequence: CASSQQGWGRTNEKLFF. The CDR3 DNA follows: TGTGCCAGCAGCCAACAAGGGTGGGGGCGAACTAATGAAAAACTGTTTTTT.

V is TRBV7-6 and J is TRBJ2-7; D uncertain. V was shortened by 5 bases and J by 0 bases, with 17 bases between the two germline ends. This CDR3 is built from 16 residues. The germline gives CDR1 SGHVS, CDR2 FNYEAQ. The CDR3 DNA sequence: TGTGCCAGCAGCCCCCGTGCGGCGCACAGCTCCTACGAGCAGTACTTC. It specifies CASSPRAAHSSYEQYF. Filled out from reference TRBV7-6 and TRBJ2-7, the complete variable domain reads GAGVSQSPRYKVTKRGQDVALRCDPISGHVSLYWYRQALGQGPEFLTYFNYEAQQDKSGLPNDRFSAERPEGSISTLTIQRTEQRDSAMYRCASSPRAAHSSYEQYFGPGTRLTVT.

The V call is TRBV3-1, the J call TRBJ1-3; unclear D gene. The length of the CDR3 is 19 residues. The germline CDR1 and CDR2 sequences are LGHDT and YNNKEL (reference sequence). Trimming left V 0 bases short and J 0 bases short, with 18 bases between. CDR3 region: CASSQERIPRTGSGNTIYF. Here the CDR3 DNA reads TGTGCCAGCAGCCAAGAGAGAATCCCCAGAACGGGCTCTGGAAACACCATATATTTT.

The rearrangement joins TRBV29-1 to TRBJ2-3; 7 bases fit TRBD1. After removal of 2 bases from V and 3 bases from J, the junction contained 5 bases not matched to a gene. Germline V gives CDR1 SQVTM, CDR2 ANQGSEA. There are 14 residues in the CDR3. CDR3 residues: CSVETGVRTDTQYF. CDR3 sequence (DNA): TGCAGCGTTGAAACAGGGGTGCGAACAGATACGCAGTATTTT.

This clonotype came up many times. The chain links TRBV3-1 to TRBJ2-7; a weak D match, TRBD1 (6 bases). Germline CDR1 is LGHDT and CDR2 is YNNKEL (reference sequence). The CDR3 sequence is 15 residues long. The V and J ends lost 0 bases and 2 bases respectively, with 11 bases between them. For the CDR3, the DNA is TGTGCCAGCAGCCAAGACCCCACAGGGACCTACGAGCAGTACTTC. Protein product: CASSQDPTGTYEQYF.

There are a few counts of this clonotype. DNA for the CDR3: TGTGCCAGCAGCAGGGGACGCCAGGGAACCTACGAGCAGTACTTC. This gives the protein CASSRGRQGTYEQYF. V usage is TRBV5-4 and J usage is TRBJ2-7, with D perhaps assigned TRBD1 or TRBD2 (5 bases each). The ends were cut back, 4 bases at V and 2 bases at J, with 16 bases in the middle. The germline V gene encodes CDR1 SGHNT and CDR2 YYREEE (reference sequence). The CDR3 extends over 15 amino acids.

This clonotype was found many times. The rearrangement joins TRBV4-1 to TRBJ2-2; D may be TRBD2 (6 bases). Germline V lookup: CDR1 MGHRA, CDR2 YSYEKL. The ends were cut back, 3 bases at V and 2 bases at J, with 22 bases in the middle. The CDR3 covers 19 residues. The CDR3 DNA follows: TGCGCCAGCAGCCATGCACAACTAAAGGGGAGGCTAAACACCGGGGAGCTGTTTTTT. Encoded protein: CASSHAQLKGRLNTGELFF.

The sample holds many counts of this clonotype. The chain has TRBV12-3 or TRBV12-4 and TRBJ2-5; 7 bases agree with TRBD1. V lost 6 bases, J lost 4 bases, and 5 bases stayed unmatched. The CDR3 extends over 13 amino acids. For the CDR3, the DNA is TGTGCCAGCAGACCGCGACAGGGAGAGACCCAGTACTTC. Its protein product is CASRPRQGETQYF.

This clonotype was observed a few times. V usage is TRBV24-1 and J usage is TRBJ2-3; D is undetermined. Germline CDR1 is KGHDR and CDR2 is SFDVKD. The CDR3 covers 17 residues. V was clipped by 3 bases and J by 3 bases, with 18 bases between them. The CDR3 nucleotides are TGTGCCACCAGTGATGCCCCCAAGGGCCGTGGGACAGATACGCAGTATTTT. Protein product: CATSDAPKGRGTDTQYF.

This clonotype has a count of ten or more. J is TRBJ1-2 and V is TRBV2; maybe TRBD1 (5 bases). The length of the CDR3 is 14 residues. Trimming left V 6 bases short and J 4 bases short, with 15 bases between. Germline V gene lookup returns CDR1 SNHLY and CDR2 FYNNEI. The CDR3 nucleotides read TGTGCCAGCAGGGCGGGACTAAGGGTCTATGGCTACACCTTC. Its translation is CASRAGLRVYGYTF.

This clonotype appeared many times. This chain joins TRBV4-3 and TRBJ1-5; possible D gene TRBD1, 5 bases. The CDR3 is made up of 15 amino acids. V lost 0 bases and J lost 6, with 12 bases in between. Germline-derived CDR1 and CDR2 are LGHNA and YSLEER. Written as DNA, the CDR3 is TGCGCCAGCAGCCAAGATGCAGGGACGGGTCAGCCCCAGCATTTT. It specifies CASSQDAGTGQPQHF.